This TCR beta chain was documented in a study of cytomegalovirus exposure and HLA in healthy donors. Turning to the study itself: Of the donors genotyped, several hundred in all, 75% to 85% fell in the Caucasian-associated ancestry cluster.

Primers for the PCR totalled 60 Vbeta and 13 Jbeta. Clones were sequenced by immunoSEQ multiplex PCR, and TCRdb holds only the in-frame ones, with some missing. The sample includes about 140,000 clones, 65% to 70% of them seen just once. The sample holds one count of this clone. CDR1 MGHDK and CDR2 SYGVNS come from the germline V gene. With 6 bases removed from V and 3 bases from J, the gap between germline ends came to 9 bases. This CDR3 is built from 12 residues. V gene TRBV25-1 combines with J gene TRBJ2-7; D is perhaps TRBD2 (6 bases). The sequence was collected from a man between 25 and 39 years old in good health and CMV-seropositive. The sequencing input was PBMCs. CDR3 residues: CASSPAGYEQYF. The CDR3 DNA reads TGTGCCAGCAGCCCAGCGGGCTACGAGCAGTACTTC.